This T cell receptor beta chain was recovered during a study of response to subunit inactivated influenza vaccine. The sample holds many counts of this clonotype. Its antigen is currently unknown. Study observations and caveats: Authors suggested seasonal influenza vaccinations each recruit few new T cells.

In TCRdb, the RT-PCR reads were re-called with MiXCR into one record per CDR3 protein. The data contain 500,000 to 600,000 distinct CDR3 sequences, 6% to 9% of them singletons. V gave up 4 bases and J gave up 4 bases; unmatched junction bases: 9. The germline gives CDR1 SEHNR, CDR2 FQNEAQ (reference sequence). The CDR3 is made up of 16 amino acids. The chain recombines TRBV7-9 with TRBJ2-5, with 10 bases aligning to TRBD1. This TCR came from a man aged 50 to 69 who received an inactivated influenza vaccine. This material consisted of PBMCs from blood, taken around 25 months after vaccination. The CDR3: CASSSGQGNMGETQYF. Written as DNA, the CDR3 is TGTGCCAGCAGCTCGGGACAGGGGAATATGGGAGAGACCCAGTACTTC.